Following are 5 T cell receptor beta chains from one sample sequenced in a study of CD8 T cells in ankylosing spondylitis. MiXCR, run by TCRdb on the 5' RACE reads, gives a single entry per CDR3 protein. The sample lists roughly 700,000 distinct CDR3 sequences, 15% to 20% occurring once. General observations from the study: About 8 highly homologous variants formed a TCR beta motif that appeared characteristic of ankylosing spondylitis blood.

Antigens of these TCRs are unknown. The sample consisted of blood, either unsorted or a sorted T cell fraction (not recorded which). The receptors stem from a male donor with ankylosing spondylitis.

This chain connects TRBV9 to TRBJ2-1, with 10 bases matching TRBD2. The J segment lost 0 bases and the V segment lost 0 bases, leaving 9 bases of the junction unmatched. Germline V gene lookup returns CDR1 SGDLS and CDR2 YYNGEE. The CDR3 consists of 19 residues. CDR3 bases: TGTGCCAGCAGCGTAGCGAGTAGCGGGGGGTACCCCTCCTACAATGAGCAGTTCTTC. This gives the protein CASSVASSGGYPSYNEQFF.

This clonotype was counted only a few times. V is TRBV4-1 and J is TRBJ1-1; no clear D gene. The V and J ends lost 1 base and 0 bases respectively, with 6 bases between them. Germline V lookup: CDR1 MGHRA, CDR2 YSYEKL. The CDR3 is 14 residues long. CDR3 DNA: TGCGCCAGCAGCCAAGTAGGGATGAACACTGAAGCTTTCTTT. This codes for CASSQVGMNTEAFF.

This clonotype has a handful of counts. The gene calls are TRBV20-1 and TRBJ2-5; the D gene could be TRBD1 or TRBD2 (5 bases each). Germline CDR1 reads DFQATT; CDR2 reads SNEGSKA (reference sequence). Trimming took off 6 bases at V and 0 bases at J, with 17 bases between the two ends. The CDR3 contains 15 residues. The CDR3 region is CSAGKYGTYQETQYF. The CDR3 bases are TGCAGTGCGGGGAAATATGGGACCTACCAAGAGACCCAGTACTTC.

The chain links TRBV2 to TRBJ2-5, with D perhaps TRBD1 (5 bases). Deletions cut 3 bases from V and 4 bases from J, with 12 bases between. The germline V gene has CDR1 SNHLY and CDR2 FYNNEI. This CDR3 contains 14 residues. CDR3 sequence reads: CASSEGYTGETQYF. In DNA form, the CDR3 reads TGTGCCAGCAGTGAGGGCTACACAGGAGAGACCCAGTACTTC.

The sample holds a few counts of this clonotype. The chain joins TRBV6-6 to TRBJ2-1; D gene unclear. V was shortened by 6 bases and J by 5 bases, with 11 bases between the two germline ends. Per the germline V gene, CDR1 is MNHNY and CDR2 is SVGAGI (reference sequence). This CDR3 comprises 13 residues. The CDR3 sequence: CASSKFDDNEQFF. For the CDR3, the DNA is TGTGCCAGCAGCAAATTCGATGACAATGAGCAGTTCTTC.